What follows is one T cell receptor (beta chain) and its context. Its antigen remains unknown. Amplification used 60 Vbeta primers and 13 Jbeta primers. Sequenced by immunoSEQ multiplex PCR; TCRdb stores in-frame clones only, minus some. The sample records 150,000 or so clones, more than 70% being singletons. The entry originates in a study of cytomegalovirus exposure and HLA in healthy donors. General study points: In a later analysis, at a false discovery rate of 0.05, 15,000 to 20,000 TCR beta sequences were associated with HLA alleles.

Material: PBMCs. The clonotype comes from a male donor in good health and CMV-seropositive.

In DNA, the CDR3 is TGTGCCAGCAGCGTCCAAACTAGCGGGAGCTCCTACAATGAGCAGTTCTTC. Translating gives CASSVQTSGSSYNEQFF. The chain uses TRBV7-9 and TRBJ2-1; 11 bases line up with TRBD2. The CDR3 has 17 residues. Trimming took 5 bases from V and 0 from J; bases not matched to a gene: 6. Germline V gene sequence: CDR1 SEHNR, CDR2 FQNEAQ (reference sequence). Full variable domain (outside the CDR3, taken from reference TRBV7-9 and TRBJ2-1): DTGVSQNPRHKITKRGQNVTFRCDPISEHNRLYWYRQTLGQGPEFLTYFQNEAQLEKSRLLSDRFSAERPKGSFSTLEIQRTEQGDSAMYLCASSVQTSGSSYNEQFFGPGTRLTVL.